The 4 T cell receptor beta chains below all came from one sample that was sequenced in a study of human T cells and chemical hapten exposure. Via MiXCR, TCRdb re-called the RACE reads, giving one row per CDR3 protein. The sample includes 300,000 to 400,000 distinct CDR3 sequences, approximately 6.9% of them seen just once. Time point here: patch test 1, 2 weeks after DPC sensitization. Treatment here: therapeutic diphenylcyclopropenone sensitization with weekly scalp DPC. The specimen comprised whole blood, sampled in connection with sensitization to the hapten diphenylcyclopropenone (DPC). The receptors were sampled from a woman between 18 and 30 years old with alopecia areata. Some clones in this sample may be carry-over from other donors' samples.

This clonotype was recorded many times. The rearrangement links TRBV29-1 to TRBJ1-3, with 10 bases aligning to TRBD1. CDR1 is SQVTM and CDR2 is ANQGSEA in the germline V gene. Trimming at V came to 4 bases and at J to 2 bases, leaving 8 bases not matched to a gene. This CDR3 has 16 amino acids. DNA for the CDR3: TGCAGCGTTGGAAAATGGGACAGGGGAGCTGGAAACACCATATATTTT. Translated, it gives CSVGKWDRGAGNTIYF. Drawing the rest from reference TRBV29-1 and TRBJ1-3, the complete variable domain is SAVISQKPSRDICQRGTSLTIQCQVDSQVTMMFWYRQQPGQSLTLIATANQGSEATYESGFVIDKFPISRPNLTFSTLTVSNMSPEDSSIYLCSVGKWDRGAGNTIYFGEGSWLTVV.

CDR3 in amino acids: CASSLPHLGIQYF. In nucleotides, the CDR3 is TGTGCCAGCAGCCTGCCACATTTAGGAATTCAGTACTTC. The chain couples TRBV7-2 to TRBJ2-4; D is unclear. V lost 5 bases and J lost 10, with 15 bases in between. CDR3 size: 13 residues. Germline V lookup: CDR1 SGHTA, CDR2 FQGNSA.

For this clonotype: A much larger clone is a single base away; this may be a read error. CDR3: CASSQEYDGSRTRYF. CDR3 in DNA: TGCGCCAGCAGCCAAGAATACGACGGCTCGAGGACCCGGTACTTC. This chain connects TRBV4-3 to TRBJ2-5; no clear D. The CDR3 has 15 amino acids. CDR1 and CDR2 from the germline V gene are LGHNA and YSLEER.

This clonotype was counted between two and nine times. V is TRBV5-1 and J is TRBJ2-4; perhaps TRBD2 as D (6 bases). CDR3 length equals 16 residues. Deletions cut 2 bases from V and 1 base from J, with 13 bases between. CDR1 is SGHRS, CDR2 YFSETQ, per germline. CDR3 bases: TGCGCCAGCAGCTTCGCGGGGAGAGGGGCCAAAAACATTCAGTACTTC. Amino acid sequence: CASSFAGRGAKNIQYF.